This passage covers 5 T cell receptor beta chains from one sample sequenced in a study of cytomegalovirus exposure and HLA in healthy donors. The assay was immunoSEQ multiplex PCR, and TCRdb's table has in-frame clones only and misses some. The data show 90,000 to 150,000 clones, around 89% seen once. Sequencing was carried out using PBMCs. These receptors were collected from a woman aged 18-35 years in good health and CMV-seropositive.

The gene calls are TRBV30 and TRBJ1-2, with D maybe TRBD1 (5 bases). This CDR3 comprises 14 residues. With 0 bases removed from V and 8 bases from J, the gap between germline ends came to 16 bases. Germline values: CDR1 GTSNPN, CDR2 SVGIG (reference sequence). In nucleotides, the CDR3 is TGTGCCTGGAGTGTCAATATACAGGCGCGGGGCTACACCTTC. Protein: CAWSVNIQARGYTF. Looking up the rest from reference TRBV30 and TRBJ1-2 gives the full variable domain: SQTIHQWPATLVQPVGSPLSLECTVEGTSNPNLYWYRQAAGRGLQLLFYSVGIGQISSEVPQNLSASRPQDRQFILSSKKLLLSDSGFYLCAWSVNIQARGYTFGSGTRLTVV.

The CDR3 sequence is CASSPRDRGRNTEAFF. CDR3 coding DNA: TGTGCCAGCAGCCCTCGGGACAGGGGGAGGAACACTGAAGCTTTCTTT. The chain carries TRBV4-2 and TRBJ1-1; 11 nucleotides agree with TRBD1. Looked up from germline, CDR1 is LGHNA and CDR2 is YNFKEQ. The CDR3 runs 16 residues. V dropped 4 bases and J dropped 1; count of bases not matched to a gene: 5.

J is TRBJ1-1 and V is TRBV14; TRBD1 might be the D (6 bases). Germline V CDR1 and CDR2: SGHDN, FVKESK. The CDR3 has 15 residues. V lost 5 bases, J lost 1 base, and 14 bases lay in between. CDR3 nucleotide sequence: TGTGCCAGCAGCTCGTGGACAGCCCAGAACACTGAAGCTTTCTTT. Translated, it gives CASSSWTAQNTEAFF.

The chain employs TRBV19 and TRBJ2-7, with TRBD2 matching 9 bases. The length of the CDR3 is 14 residues. Losses at the gene ends were 6 bases for V and 0 bases for J; bases not matched to a gene: 3. The germline V gene encodes CDR1 LNHDA and CDR2 SQIVND (reference sequence). Here the CDR3 reads CASSLAGPSYEQYF. The CDR3 nucleotides read TGTGCCAGTAGCCTAGCGGGGCCCTCCTACGAGCAGTACTTC. The variable domain in full, with the rest retrieved from reference TRBV19 and TRBJ2-7, is DGGITQSPKYLFRKEGQNVTLSCEQNLNHDAMYWYRQDPGQGLRLIYYSQIVNDFQKGDIAEGYSVSREKKESFPLTVTSAQKNPTAFYLCASSLAGPSYEQYFGPGTRLTVT.

The chain recombines TRBV5-6 with TRBJ2-2; 9 bases are a match to TRBD1. Per germline, CDR1 SGHDT and CDR2 YYEEEE. The CDR3 has 15 residues. V gave up 4 bases and J gave up 7 bases; unmatched junction bases: 8. The CDR3 coding sequence is TGTGCCAGCAGCACGACAGGGGGACCTATCGGGGAGCTGTTTTTT. Encoded protein: CASSTTGGPIGELFF.